This note documents a single T cell receptor (beta chain) sequence. One base away lies a much larger clone, so this may be a sequencing read error. Caucasian adults residing in Nashville, Tennessee made up all the donors. Per germline, CDR1 LGHNA and CDR2 YSLEER. The CDR3 totals 15 residues. Replicate PCRs for unsorted PBMC used 300 ng DNA (approximately 30,000 T cell genomes). The unsorted PBMC sample used ten immunoSEQ deep assay plates. In the source study's methods: Filtering differed since immunoSEQ provided only junctions, with no quality scores. TCRdb's copy holds only in-frame clones and misses some; the assay was immunoSEQ multiplex PCR. Clone size and the V and J calls come from that table; the DNA yielded D and trimming. The sample holds under 600,000 clones, around 77% seen once. The sample originates from a study of shared clonotypes between healthy human individuals.

The rearrangement joins TRBV4-3 to TRBJ2-7; 9 bases fit TRBD1. The sequenced sample consisted of PBMCs. The TCR sequence derives from a woman aged 35 to 49 in good health. Some clones in this sample may be carry-over from other donors' samples. DNA of the CDR3: TGCGCCGGCAGCCAAGATCCCCGGGACAGGGTCGAGCAGTACTTC. Translated, it gives CAGSQDPRDRVEQYF.